These 6 T cell receptor beta chains originate from one sample sequenced in a study of T cell responses to AZD1222 COVID-19 vaccine. Measured with immunoSEQ multiplex PCR; TCRdb has only the in-frame clones, and not every one. The sample shows 130,000 to 150,000 clones, more than 70% of them seen only once. The sequences come from peripheral blood, collected on day 0 of MenACWY control vaccination. The receptors shown here come from an adult in good health.

The rearrangement joins TRBV7-3 to TRBJ2-1, with 8 bases matching TRBD2. The CDR3 runs to 15 residues. Germline CDR1 SGHTA, CDR2 FQGTGA. V shed 5 bases, J shed 0 bases, and the junction held 3 bases outside the gene matches. The CDR3 sequence is CASSPGGASYNEQFF. CDR3 sequence (DNA): TGTGCCAGCAGCCCGGGGGGGGCCTCCTACAATGAGCAGTTCTTC.

The chain joins TRBV24-1 to TRBJ2-4; D remains ambiguous. Germline CDR1 reads KGHDR; CDR2 reads SFDVKD. The V end was cut by 3 bases, the J end by 0 bases, with 8 bases between. The CDR3 sequence is 15 residues long. Here the CDR3 reads CATSDRHLAKNIQYF. The CDR3 nucleotides read TGTGCCACCAGTGATCGACACTTAGCCAAAAACATTCAGTACTTC.

This chain joins TRBV5-6 and TRBJ1-3, with TRBD1 identical over 8 bases. Germline-derived CDR1 and CDR2 are SGHDT and YYEEEE. J was trimmed by 0 bases and V by 2 bases; bases with no gene match: 1. The CDR3 is 15 residues long. The CDR3 here is CASSFRGPSGNTIYF. CDR3 DNA sequence: TGTGCCAGCAGCTTCAGGGGGCCCTCTGGAAACACCATATATTTT.

The V gene is TRBV28, the J gene TRBJ2-7; the D is unclear. Trimming took off 7 bases at V and 3 bases at J, with 16 bases between the two ends. This CDR3 has 14 residues. CDR1 and CDR2 (germline): MDHEN, SYDVKM. The CDR3 DNA follows: TGTGCCAGCACCACGTCGTCTAACAACTACGAGCAGTACTTC. Translating gives CASTTSSNNYEQYF.

The V call is TRBV5-6, the J call TRBJ1-3; TRBD1 is a possible D gene (6 bases). The CDR3 length is 16 residues. Germline CDR1 SGHDT, CDR2 YYEEEE. V was clipped by 4 bases and J by 4 bases, with 18 bases between them. This CDR3 is CASSPGRGRGGNTIYF. Written as DNA, the CDR3 is TGTGCCAGCAGCCCCGGGCGAGGCAGGGGAGGAAACACCATATATTTT.

This sequence joins TRBV30 and TRBJ1-5; a possible D gene is TRBD1 (5 bases). The V end lost 1 base, the J end lost 4 bases, and 17 bases lay between the germline ends. Germline V gene lookup returns CDR1 GTSNPN and CDR2 SVGIG (reference sequence). The CDR3 is made up of 16 amino acids. The CDR3 sequence is CAWSETGGLLNQPQHF. The CDR3 nucleotides read TGTGCCTGGAGTGAAACAGGAGGGTTATTAAATCAGCCCCAGCATTTT.